Listed below are T cell receptor beta chains from one sample, sequenced in a study of cytomegalovirus exposure and HLA in healthy donors. Measured with immunoSEQ multiplex PCR; TCRdb has only the in-frame clones, and not every one. The repertoire holds about 96,000 clones, roughly 74% seen once, with 2.5% to 3% in the top ten. Material: PBMCs. These receptors were obtained from a female donor in good health and CMV-seropositive. Both conserved end residues are part of each CDR3. The order of the fields is J gene, CDR3 length, D gene, clone size, V gene, CDR3 protein, CDR3 DNA. A D gene is named only where the DNA matches it firmly. Clone size is shown for a subset of rows, as once, few, many or a class of expanded clone.

J: TRBJ1-4
length: 14
D: .
size: once
V: TRBV6-5
CDR3: CASRTGGGKEKLFF
DNA: TGTGCCAGCAGGACGGGAGGCGGGAAAGAAAAACTGTTTTTT

J: TRBJ2-7
length: 12
D: .
size: few
V: TRBV7-6
CDR3: CASSHTPGEQYF
DNA: TGTGCCAGCAGCCATACCCCGGGCGAGCAGTACTTC

J: TRBJ2-7
length: 13
D: TRBD1
size: once
V: TRBV29-1
CDR3: CSVSDRGLNEQYF
DNA: TGCAGCGTTTCCGACAGGGGGCTGAACGAGCAGTACTTC

J: TRBJ1-1
length: 16
D: TRBD1
size: .
V: TRBV18
CDR3: CASLYSGTGGNTEAFF
DNA: TGTGCCAGCTTATACTCCGGGACAGGGGGAAACACTGAAGCTTTCTTT

J: TRBJ2-5
length: 14
D: .
size: once
V: TRBV30
CDR3: CAWSADRRVETQYF
DNA: TGTGCCTGGAGTGCGGACAGAAGGGTCGAGACCCAGTACTTC

J: TRBJ2-5
length: 14
D: .
size: .
V: TRBV7-7
CDR3: CASSLVGGQETQYF
DNA: TGTGCTAGCAGCTTAGTAGGGGGCCAAGAGACCCAGTACTTC

J: TRBJ2-3
length: 14
D: TRBD2
size: .
V: TRBV4-1
CDR3: CASRDLAGADTQYF
DNA: TGCGCCAGCAGGGATCTAGCGGGAGCAGATACGCAGTATTTT

J: TRBJ2-1
length: 16
D: .
size: .
V: TRBV6-5
CDR3: CASSYGPGDLQNEQFF
DNA: TGTGCCAGCAGTTACGGGCCAGGGGACCTCCAAAATGAGCAGTTCTTC

J: TRBJ2-1
length: 13
D: .
size: .
V: TRBV5-1
CDR3: CASSLSTDNEQFF
DNA: TGCGCCAGCAGCCTCTCGACTGACAATGAGCAGTTCTTC

J: TRBJ2-7
length: 12
D: .
size: .
V: TRBV29-1
CDR3: CSVAEGVVEQYF
DNA: TGCAGCGTCGCCGAAGGGGTCGTCGAGCAGTACTTC

J: TRBJ2-2
length: 17
D: TRBD1
size: few
V: TRBV7-9
CDR3: CASSPTVTGRVTGELFF
DNA: TGTGCCAGCAGCCCCACCGTGACAGGGCGGGTCACCGGGGAGCTGTTTTTT

J: TRBJ1-2
length: 14
D: .
size: .
V: TRBV5-6
CDR3: CASSLGQLSYGYTF
DNA: TGTGCCAGCAGCTTGGGACAGCTATCCTATGGCTACACCTTC

J: TRBJ2-1
length: 18
D: TRBD2
size: once
V: TRBV4-1
CDR3: CASSQEGDAGVSYNEQFF
DNA: TGCGCCAGCAGCCAAGAAGGAGATGCGGGGGTCTCCTACAATGAGCAGTTCTTC